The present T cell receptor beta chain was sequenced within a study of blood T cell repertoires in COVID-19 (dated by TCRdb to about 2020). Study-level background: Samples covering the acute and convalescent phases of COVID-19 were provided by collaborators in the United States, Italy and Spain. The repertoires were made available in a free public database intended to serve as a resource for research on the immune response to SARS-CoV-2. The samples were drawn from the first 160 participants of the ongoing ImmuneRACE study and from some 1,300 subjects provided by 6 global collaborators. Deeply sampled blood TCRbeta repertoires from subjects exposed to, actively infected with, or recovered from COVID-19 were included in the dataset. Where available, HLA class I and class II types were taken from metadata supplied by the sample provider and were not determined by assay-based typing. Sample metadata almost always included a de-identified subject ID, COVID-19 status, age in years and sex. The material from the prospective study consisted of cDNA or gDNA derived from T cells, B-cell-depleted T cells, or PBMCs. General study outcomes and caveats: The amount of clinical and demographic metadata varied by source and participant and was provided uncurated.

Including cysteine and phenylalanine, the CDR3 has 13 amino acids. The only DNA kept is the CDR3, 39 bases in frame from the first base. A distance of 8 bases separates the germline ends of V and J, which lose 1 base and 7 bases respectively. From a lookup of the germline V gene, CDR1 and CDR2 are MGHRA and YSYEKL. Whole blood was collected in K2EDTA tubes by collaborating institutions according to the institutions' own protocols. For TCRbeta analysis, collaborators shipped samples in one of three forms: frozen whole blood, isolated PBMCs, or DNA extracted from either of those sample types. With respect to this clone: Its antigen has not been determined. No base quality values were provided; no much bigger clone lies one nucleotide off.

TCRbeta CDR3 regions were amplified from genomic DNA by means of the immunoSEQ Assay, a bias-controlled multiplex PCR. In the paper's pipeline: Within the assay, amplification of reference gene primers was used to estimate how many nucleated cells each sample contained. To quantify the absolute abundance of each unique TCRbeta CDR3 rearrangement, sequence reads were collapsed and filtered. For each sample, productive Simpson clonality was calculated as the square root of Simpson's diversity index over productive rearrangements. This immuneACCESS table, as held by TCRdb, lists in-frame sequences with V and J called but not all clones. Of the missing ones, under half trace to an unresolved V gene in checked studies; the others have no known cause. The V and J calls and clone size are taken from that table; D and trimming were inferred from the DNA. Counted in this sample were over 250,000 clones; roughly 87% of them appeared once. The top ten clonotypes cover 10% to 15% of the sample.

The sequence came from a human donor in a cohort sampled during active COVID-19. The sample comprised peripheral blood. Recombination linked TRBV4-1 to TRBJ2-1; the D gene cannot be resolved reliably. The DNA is TGCGCCAGCAGCCAAGTAGAGATGAATGAGCAGTTCTTC. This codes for CASSQVEMNEQFF.